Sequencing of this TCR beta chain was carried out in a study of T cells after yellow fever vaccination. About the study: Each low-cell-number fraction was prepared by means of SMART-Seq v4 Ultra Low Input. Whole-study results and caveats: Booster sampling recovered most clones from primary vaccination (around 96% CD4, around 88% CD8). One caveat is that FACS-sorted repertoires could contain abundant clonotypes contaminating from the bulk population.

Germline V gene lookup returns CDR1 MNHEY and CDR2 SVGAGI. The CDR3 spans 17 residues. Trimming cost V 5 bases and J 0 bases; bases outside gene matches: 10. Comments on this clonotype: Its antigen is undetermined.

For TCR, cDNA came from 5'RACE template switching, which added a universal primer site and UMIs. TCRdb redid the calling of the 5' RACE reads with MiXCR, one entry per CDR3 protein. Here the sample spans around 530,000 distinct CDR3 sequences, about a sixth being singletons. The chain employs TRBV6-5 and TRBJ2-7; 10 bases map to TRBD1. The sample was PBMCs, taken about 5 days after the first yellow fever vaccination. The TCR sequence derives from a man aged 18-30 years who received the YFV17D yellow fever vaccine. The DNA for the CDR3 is TGTGCCAGCAGTACCCAGACAGGGGGCCACTTCTCCTACGAGCAGTACTTC. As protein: CASSTQTGGHFSYEQYF.